This record covers a single TCR beta chain. Antigen unknown. This sample was included in a study of early T cells in non-severe SARS-CoV-2 infection. Across the study: It was bulk RNA from unsorted whole blood that was sequenced, and the chains were unpaired.

The CDR3 has 14 amino acids. Trimming took 5 bases from V and 3 from J, leaving 14 bases between them. Germline loops: CDR1 MNHEY, CDR2 SMNVEV (reference sequence). Whole-study results and caveats: VDJdb matching favored anti-spike CD8 responses, missing private and CD4 specificities.

Individual cDNA molecules carried attached unique molecular identifiers. MiXCR, run by TCRdb on the 5' RACE reads, gives a single entry per CDR3 protein. This sample carries around 52,000 distinct CDR3 sequences, roughly 12% of them seen once, and the ten largest clones take 2.5% to 3%. The receptor comes from an adult who was a healthcare worker with PCR-confirmed SARS-CoV-2 infection or an uninfected control (not recorded which). The sequenced sample consisted of whole blood. The chain uses TRBV27 and TRBJ2-7, with D perhaps TRBD2 (5 bases). The CDR3 DNA reads TGTGCCAGCAGTCCGGGGAAAAGTCACTACGAGCAGTACTTC. Its translation: CASSPGKSHYEQYF.